This entry concerns a single TCR beta chain. Its antigen remains undetermined. A junction boundary mismatches the germline segment, possibly from a read error. The germline V gene supplies CDR1 MNHNS and CDR2 SASEGT. The CDR3 holds 15 amino acids from the cysteine to the phenylalanine. The DNA shown is the 45-base CDR3, in frame from base 1. The data derive from a study of CD4 and CD8 cells across lung adenocarcinoma regions (dated by TCRdb to the late 2010s). About the full investigation: To look at intratumor heterogeneity in the T cell receptor repertoire, the study compared tumor centers against tumor margins.

Patients with localized lung adenocarcinoma, a subtype of non-small cell lung cancer, were used as donors. The margins of localized lung adenocarcinomas were where the samples came from. For TCR repertoire analysis, CD8+ T cells from tumor tissue were profiled apart from CD4+ T cells. Library preparation employed PCR. Instrument used: HiSeq X Ten. The public reads were reprocessed in TCRdb via fastp at Q25 and MiXCR, keeping in-frame beta chains. Each record represents a unique CDR3 protein, reported with the most common genes and DNA among its rows. The sample yields some 10,000 distinct CDR3 sequences; approximately 63% were counted once. The ten largest clones take up roughly 90% of the sample.

The chain is made from TRBV6-1 and TRBJ2-3; TRBD2 lines up with 11 middle nucleotides. The sequenced sample consisted of CD8+ T cells from the margin of a lung tumor. The sample's cell subset or site label, in plain terms: tumor margin region. The receptor's source is a male donor with lung adenocarcinoma. The CD4 and CD8 labels of this study may be unreliable. The DNA sequence is given as TGTGCCAGGGCCAAAGGGGGACTAGCGGCAGATACCCAGTATTTT. Translated, this gives CARAKGGLAADTQYF.